The next 28 T cell receptor beta chains were all read from a single sample in a study of cytomegalovirus exposure and HLA in healthy donors listed by TCRdb under 2017. To prepare the library, the immunoSEQ multiplex PCR assay was applied. For the multiplex PCR, a mixture combining 60 forward primers for TCR Vbeta segments and 13 reverse primers for TCR Jbeta segments was used. Drawn from immuneACCESS, this table holds only the in-frame rearrangements with V and J called that TCRdb kept. Clones are partly lost; checked studies trace under half to an unresolved V gene and leave the rest unexplained. This sample is represented by some 190,000 clones; more than 60% of them were singletons. 1.4% to 1.5% of the sample rests with the top ten. The sequencing input was PBMCs. Source of these receptors: a man between 18 and 29 years old in good health and CMV-seronegative.

This clone occurred a few times. The V call is TRBV6-1, the J call TRBJ2-4, with a weak D call TRBD1 (6 bases). This CDR3 has 14 residues. Germline CDR1 MNHNS, CDR2 SASEGT. The V and J ends lost 3 bases and 14 bases respectively, with 20 bases between them. The CDR3 reads CASSELGNRAPEYF. In DNA form, the CDR3 reads TGTGCCAGCAGTGAGTTGGGTAACAGGGCCCCGGAGTACTTC.

The rearrangement links TRBV30 to TRBJ2-1, with TRBD2 identical over 12 bases. The CDR3 has 13 amino acids. Germline V gene lookup returns CDR1 GTSNPN and CDR2 SVGIG (reference sequence). With 5 bases clipped from V and 9 bases from J, the junction kept 5 bases outside the gene matches. Written as DNA, the CDR3 is TGTGCCTGGGAACTAGCGGGAGGTGGTGAGCAGTTCTTC. Its translation is CAWELAGGGEQFF.

The chain links TRBV7-8 to TRBJ2-5; 7 bases are a match to TRBD1. V was pared by 2 bases and J by 3 bases, with 6 bases of the junction left unmatched. CDR1 and CDR2 from the germline V gene are SGHVS and FQNEAQ. The CDR3 sequence is 15 residues long. The CDR3 loop reads CASSLYLDREETQYF. DNA for the CDR3: TGTGCCAGCAGCTTATATCTTGACAGGGAAGAGACCCAGTACTTC.

This clone was picked up a small number of times. This is likely an artifact of a read error, given a far larger clone one base away. Other DNA sequences within the sample encode an identical CDR3. This chain links TRBV6-5 with TRBJ2-2, with D possibly TRBD2 on 5 matching bases. From germline, CDR1 is MNHEY and CDR2 SVGAGI. CDR3 length equals 13 residues. The CDR3 coding sequence is TGTGCCAGCAGGCTTAGGGAGTCCGGGGAGCTGTTCTTT. Protein product: CASRLRESGELFF.

This clone was seen just once. The V and J genes are TRBV2 and TRBJ2-7, with 7 bases lining up with TRBD1. The CDR3 sequence is 14 residues long. V lost 7 bases to trimming and J lost 4 bases; unmatched junction nucleotides: 10. Germline V CDR1 and CDR2: SNHLY, FYNNEI. DNA of the CDR3: TGTGCCAGCACGAGATTAGGGGGCGGGTACGAGCAGTACTTC. Translating gives CASTRLGGGYEQYF.

J is TRBJ2-5 and V is TRBV15, with 13 bases aligning to TRBD2. There are 16 residues in the CDR3. With 3 bases clipped from V and 9 bases from J, the junction kept 10 bases outside the gene matches. CDR1 and CDR2 (germline): LNHNV, YYDKDF (reference sequence). CDR3 sequence: CATSSGTSGRAGAQYF. The CDR3 nucleotides are TGTGCCACCAGCAGTGGCACTAGCGGGAGGGCCGGGGCCCAGTACTTC.

This chain joins TRBV11-3 and TRBJ2-2, with a possible D match to TRBD2 (7 bases). Germline CDR1 and CDR2: SGHNT and YENEEA. The CDR3 length is 13 residues. Deletions cut 7 bases from V and 6 bases from J, with 12 bases between. CDR3 in amino acids: CASTGGFAGELFF. For the CDR3, the DNA is TGTGCCAGCACGGGGGGCTTCGCCGGGGAGCTGTTTTTT. Full variable domain (outside the CDR3, taken from reference TRBV11-3 and TRBJ2-2): EAGVVQSPRYKIIEKKQPVAFWCNPISGHNTLYWYLQNLGQGPELLIRYENEEAVDDSQLPKDRFSAERLKGVDSTLKIQPAELGDSAVYLCASTGGFAGELFFGEGSRLTVL.

The chain combines TRBV7-2 with TRBJ2-7, with 9 bases lining up with TRBD2. CDR3 length: 14 residues. CDR1 SGHTA and CDR2 FQGNSA come from the germline V gene. J lost 5 bases, V lost 5 bases, and 7 bases had no gene match. The CDR3 sequence: CASSHSGSGDEQYF. The CDR3 nucleotides read TGTGCCAGCAGCCATAGCGGGAGTGGTGACGAGCAGTACTTC. The complete variable domain, with remaining parts taken from reference TRBV7-2 and TRBJ2-7, reads GAGVSQSPSNKVTEKGKDVELRCDPISGHTALYWYRQSLGQGLEFLIYFQGNSAPDKSGLPSDRFSAERTGGSVSTLTIQRTQQEDSAVYLCASSHSGSGDEQYFGPGTRLTVT.

The chain recombines TRBV5-4 with TRBJ2-2; 8 bases fit TRBD2. Germline CDR1 and CDR2: SGHNT and YYREEE (reference sequence). The junction had 8 bases not matched to a gene; V was cut back by 4 bases and J by 0 bases. The CDR3 length is 17 residues. Here the CDR3 DNA reads TGTGCCAGCAGCCCGGCCCTCGGGGGGGCGAACACCGGGGAGCTGTTTTTT. Protein: CASSPALGGANTGELFF.

The chain recombines TRBV2 with TRBJ2-5; D perhaps matches TRBD2 (5 bases). Deletions cut 6 bases from V and 4 bases from J, with 9 bases between. Germline CDR1 SNHLY, CDR2 FYNNEI. The CDR3 runs to 12 residues. For the CDR3, the DNA is TGTGCCAGCAGCCATCGGGGAGAGACCCAGTACTTC. Protein sequence: CASSHRGETQYF.

V gene TRBV7-2 combines with J gene TRBJ1-1; tentative D call: TRBD1 (6 bases). The germline V gene has CDR1 SGHTA and CDR2 FQGNSA. The CDR3 runs to 15 residues. Trimming cost V 4 bases and J 4 bases, with 16 bases left between them. CDR3 in amino acids: CASSSRGGPTTEAFF. The DNA for the CDR3 is TGTGCCAGCAGCTCGCGCGGGGGGCCGACCACTGAAGCTTTCTTT.

This chain uses TRBV9 with TRBJ1-4; 7 nucleotides agree with TRBD1. V shed 3 bases, J shed 2 bases, and the junction held 7 bases outside the gene matches. Germline V lookup: CDR1 SGDLS, CDR2 YYNGEE. The CDR3 loop spans 16 amino acids. Here the CDR3 reads CASSARQGATNEKLFF. CDR3 nucleotide sequence: TGTGCCAGCAGCGCGAGACAGGGTGCTACTAATGAAAAACTGTTTTTT.

The chain combines TRBV4-3 with TRBJ2-5; D is unclear. The CDR3 sequence is 13 residues long. Trimming removed 0 bases from V and 1 base from J, with 3 bases in between. Germline V lookup: CDR1 LGHNA, CDR2 YSLEER. CDR3 region: CASSQDSQETQYF. CDR3 nucleotide sequence: TGCGCCAGCAGCCAAGACAGCCAAGAGACCCAGTACTTC.

The chain employs TRBV6-5 and TRBJ2-1; weak D call: TRBD1 (7 bases). Germline-derived CDR1 and CDR2 are MNHEY and SVGAGI. V lost 5 bases and J 6 bases, leaving 17 bases between the germline ends. The CDR3 runs to 15 residues. This chain's CDR3 is CASSKDGRGVNEQFF. The DNA of the CDR3 is TGTGCCAGCAGTAAAGACGGCAGGGGGGTCAATGAGCAGTTCTTC.

This clone turned up a few times. V is TRBV2 and J is TRBJ2-3; 7 bases are shared with TRBD2. This CDR3 contains 15 residues. The ends lost 0 bases at V and 1 base at J; junction bases unmatched: 1. CDR1 is SNHLY, CDR2 FYNNEI, per germline. CDR3 residues: CASSEAAGGTDTQYF. The CDR3 DNA reads as TGTGCCAGCAGTGAAGCGGCGGGGGGCACAGATACGCAGTATTTT.

The J gene is TRBJ2-1, the V gene TRBV29-1; 14 bases match TRBD2. J gave up 5 bases and V 4 bases, and 10 bases lay outside the gene matches. The germline V gene encodes CDR1 SQVTM and CDR2 ANQGSEA. The CDR3 spans 17 residues. The CDR3 loop reads CSVVPATSGGANNEQFF. CDR3 in DNA: TGCAGCGTTGTACCCGCGACTAGCGGGGGGGCCAACAATGAGCAGTTCTTC.

The sample holds a few counts of this clone. The chain recombines TRBV5-1 with TRBJ2-7; 9 bases are shared with TRBD1. The CDR3 spans 15 residues. The ends lost 3 bases at V and 6 bases at J; junction bases unmatched: 10. The germline V gene encodes CDR1 SGHRS and CDR2 YFSETQ. CDR3 sequence (DNA): TGCGCCAGCAGCTCCGGACAGGGGAGTTCGGGCGAGCAGTACTTC. Its translation is CASSSGQGSSGEQYF.

The chain recombines TRBV6-5 with TRBJ2-7; D is perhaps TRBD2 (6 bases). Germline-derived CDR1 and CDR2 are MNHEY and SVGAGI. This CDR3 contains 16 residues. Trimming left V 0 bases short and J 3 bases short, with 15 bases between. The DNA for the CDR3 is TGTGCCAGCAGTTACTCTTCGGTAGCGGCAAACTACGAGCAGTACTTC. Protein sequence: CASSYSSVAANYEQYF.

The chain carries TRBV2 and TRBJ2-7; D perhaps matches TRBD2 (7 bases). Germline V CDR1 and CDR2: SNHLY, FYNNEI. Trimming shortened V by 7 bases and J by 2 bases, and 21 bases separated the two germline ends. The CDR3 covers 16 residues. The CDR3 DNA reads TGTGCCAGCACCGTTCAGGGGACGGGAGGCCCCTACGAGCAGTACTTC. It translates to CASTVQGTGGPYEQYF.

The chain carries TRBV30 and TRBJ1-5; 10 bases line up with TRBD1. The CDR3 runs to 20 residues. Germline trimming cut 1 base from V and 2 bases from J; bases unmatched to any gene: 17. The germline gives CDR1 GTSNPN, CDR2 SVGIG (reference sequence). The CDR3 DNA follows: TGTGCCTGGAGTGAATTCGGGACAGGGGAGCGGGTTAGGGGCAATCAGCCCCAGCATTTT. Encoded protein: CAWSEFGTGERVRGNQPQHF. The full variable domain, in which reference TRBV30 and TRBJ1-5 provide the parts outside the CDR3, is SQTIHQWPATLVQPVGSPLSLECTVEGTSNPNLYWYRQAAGRGLQLLFYSVGIGQISSEVPQNLSASRPQDRQFILSSKKLLLSDSGFYLCAWSEFGTGERVRGNQPQHFGDGTRLSIL.

DNA of the CDR3: TGCGCCAGCAGCCCCTGGGGGAGCGGGGGTGCCAGCTCCTACAATGAGCAGTTCTTC. Amino acid sequence: CASSPWGSGGASSYNEQFF. This chain uses TRBV5-1 with TRBJ2-1; the match to TRBD2 covers 8 bases. Looked up from germline, CDR1 is SGHRS and CDR2 is YFSETQ. The CDR3 has 19 amino acids. V was clipped by 4 bases and J by 0 bases; unmatched bases: 15.

V and J are TRBV7-2 and TRBJ1-6, with D possibly TRBD1 on 5 matching bases. CDR3 length: 12 residues. V was trimmed by 7 bases and J by 10 bases, leaving 11 bases between them. Per germline, CDR1 SGHTA and CDR2 FQGNSA. CDR3 protein: CASTQGGSPLHF. CDR3 in DNA: TGTGCCAGCACCCAGGGTGGATCACCCCTCCACTTT.

This chain connects TRBV6-5 to TRBJ1-2; 8 nucleotides agree with TRBD1. V trimming: 0 bases; J trimming: 5 bases; junction bases outside the gene matches: 8. Per the germline V gene, CDR1 is MNHEY and CDR2 is SVGAGI. The CDR3 runs 16 residues. The CDR3 bases are TGTGCCAGCAGTTACTCGGTGGACAGGGCTGGGTATGGCTACACCTTC. Translation: CASSYSVDRAGYGYTF.

This chain connects TRBV4-3 to TRBJ2-7; 13 bases are a match to TRBD2. Germline CDR1 is LGHNA and CDR2 is YSLEER. CDR3 length: 19 amino acids. Trimming at V came to 1 base and at J to 5 bases, leaving 14 bases not matched to a gene. CDR3 in amino acids: CASSQGPGDTSGRVNEQYF. The CDR3 DNA reads TGCGCCAGCAGCCAAGGTCCTGGAGATACTAGCGGGAGGGTAAACGAGCAGTACTTC.

The chain combines TRBV19 with TRBJ2-3; 13 nucleotides line up with TRBD2. This CDR3 is built from 16 residues. V trimming: 6 bases; J trimming: 3 bases; junction bases outside the gene matches: 6. Per the germline V gene, CDR1 is LNHDA and CDR2 is SQIVND (reference sequence). The CDR3 loop is CASRTSGGVGTDTQYF. As DNA, the CDR3 is TGTGCCAGTAGAACTAGCGGGGGGGTCGGTACAGATACGCAGTATTTT.

The chain combines TRBV5-5 with TRBJ1-1; 7 bases are a match to TRBD1. V was clipped by 2 bases and J by 1 base; unmatched bases: 11. The germline gives CDR1 SGHKS, CDR2 YYEKEE (reference sequence). The CDR3 has 17 amino acids. The DNA for the CDR3 is TGTGCCAGCAGCTTCACCGGACAGGCGACCCCGAACACTGAAGCTTTCTTT. This translates into CASSFTGQATPNTEAFF.

The chain links TRBV19 to TRBJ1-1, with D uncertain. CDR1 and CDR2 (germline): LNHDA, SQIVND (reference sequence). Trimming shortened V by 3 bases and J by 8 bases, and 13 bases separated the two germline ends. The CDR3 is made up of 13 amino acids. CDR3 nucleotides: TGTGCCAGTAGTATCTTCCTAGGAGAAGAAGCTTTCTTT. It is translated as CASSIFLGEEAFF.

This chain connects TRBV19 to TRBJ2-1; D is ambiguous. The length of the CDR3 is 16 residues. With 6 bases removed from V and 0 bases from J, the gap between germline ends came to 15 bases. CDR1 is LNHDA, CDR2 SQIVND, per germline (reference sequence). The CDR3 region is CASRLTRTSSYNEQFF. The CDR3 DNA follows: TGTGCCAGTAGACTGACTCGTACCAGCTCCTACAATGAGCAGTTCTTC. The full variable domain, completed using reference TRBV19 and TRBJ2-1, is DGGITQSPKYLFRKEGQNVTLSCEQNLNHDAMYWYRQDPGQGLRLIYYSQIVNDFQKGDIAEGYSVSREKKESFPLTVTSAQKNPTAFYLCASRLTRTSSYNEQFFGPGTRLTVL.